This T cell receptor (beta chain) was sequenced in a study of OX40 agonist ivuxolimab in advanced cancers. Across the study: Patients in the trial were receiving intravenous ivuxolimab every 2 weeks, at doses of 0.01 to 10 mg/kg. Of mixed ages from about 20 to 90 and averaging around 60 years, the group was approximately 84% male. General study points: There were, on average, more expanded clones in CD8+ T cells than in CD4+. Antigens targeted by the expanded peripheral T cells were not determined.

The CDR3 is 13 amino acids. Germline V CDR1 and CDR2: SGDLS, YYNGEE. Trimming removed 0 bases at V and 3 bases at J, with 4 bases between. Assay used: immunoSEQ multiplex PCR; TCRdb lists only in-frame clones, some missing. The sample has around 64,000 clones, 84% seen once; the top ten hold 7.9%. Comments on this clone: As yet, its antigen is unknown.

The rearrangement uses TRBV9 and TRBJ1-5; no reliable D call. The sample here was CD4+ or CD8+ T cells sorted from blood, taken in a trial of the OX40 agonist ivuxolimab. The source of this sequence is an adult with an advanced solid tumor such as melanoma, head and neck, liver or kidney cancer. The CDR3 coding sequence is TGTGCCAGCAGCGTAGATGACAATCAGCCCCAGCATTTT. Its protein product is CASSVDDNQPQHF.